These 19 T cell receptor beta chains share one sample of origin, sequenced in a study of blood T cells in healthy people across ages. Then a second PCR, running roughly 6 to 12 cycles, was carried out with a sample-barcoded 5' primer and a J-beta primer mix. TCRdb re-derived calls from the 5' RACE reads in MiXCR, one entry per CDR3 protein. The sample has more than 1,000,000 distinct CDR3 sequences, 20% to 25% seen once. These data were also reused for a study on T cells of mothers and their children.

Sequences were obtained from blood. These receptors originate from a girl aged 2 to 10 in good health.

The chain uses TRBV5-6 and TRBJ1-5; D uncertain. The germline V gene has CDR1 SGHDT and CDR2 YYEEEE. This CDR3 is 13 amino acids long. V gave up 4 bases and J gave up 0 bases, with 5 bases separating them. The CDR3 loop reads CASSASSNQPQHF. CDR3 sequence (DNA): TGTGCCAGCAGCGCGAGTAGCAATCAGCCCCAGCATTTT.

The gene calls are TRBV6-2 or TRBV6-3 and TRBJ1-5; D unresolved. With 3 bases removed from V and 5 bases from J, the gap between germline ends came to 8 bases. The CDR3 length is 13 residues. Germline V gene sequence: CDR1 MNHEY, CDR2 SVGEGT. CDR3 amino acids: CASSYGSHQPQHF. CDR3 coding DNA: TGTGCCAGCAGTTATGGCAGTCATCAGCCCCAGCATTTT.

This clonotype appeared a few times. This chain links TRBV7-8 with TRBJ2-5; TRBD2 aligns across 9 bases. V trimming: 4 bases; J trimming: 3 bases; junction bases outside the gene matches: 9. The CDR3 has 16 residues. CDR1 and CDR2 (germline): SGHVS, FQNEAQ. This chain's CDR3 is CASSSPRTSVEETQYF. DNA for the CDR3: TGTGCCAGCAGCTCCCCTCGGACTAGCGTCGAAGAGACCCAGTACTTC.

The gene calls are TRBV4-1 and TRBJ1-2; a possible D gene is TRBD1 (5 bases). The germline CDR1 and CDR2 sequences are MGHRA and YSYEKL. The CDR3 sequence is 14 residues long. With 0 bases removed from V and 8 bases from J, the gap between germline ends came to 13 bases. The CDR3 loop reads CASSQDGATGGYTF. CDR3 in DNA: TGCGCCAGCAGCCAAGATGGGGCAACGGGAGGCTACACCTTC.

This clonotype was seen a handful of times. The chain combines TRBV5-1 with TRBJ2-1, with 8 bases matching TRBD2. The germline CDR1 and CDR2 sequences are SGHRS and YFSETQ. The CDR3 spans 17 residues. With V trimmed by 3 bases and J by 4 bases, 12 bases remained unmatched. This CDR3 is CASSWNPTSGAYNEQFF. In DNA, the CDR3 is TGCGCCAGCAGCTGGAACCCTACTAGCGGTGCTTACAATGAGCAGTTCTTC. Full variable domain (rest looked up from reference TRBV5-1 and TRBJ2-1): KAGVTQTPRYLIKTRGQQVTLSCSPISGHRSVSWYQQTPGQGLQFLFEYFSETQRNKGNFPGRFSGRQFSNSRSEMNVSTLELGDSALYLCASSWNPTSGAYNEQFFGPGTRLTVL.

This clonotype was observed a few times. This rearrangement joins TRBV29-1 to TRBJ2-7; D ambiguous. From germline, CDR1 is SQVTM and CDR2 ANQGSEA. This CDR3 spans 11 amino acids. Trimming shortened V by 1 base and J by 6 bases, and 7 bases separated the two germline ends. As DNA, the CDR3 is TGCAGCGTTGAAGGGACGGGCGAGCAGTACTTC. Its translation: CSVEGTGEQYF.

The CDR3 DNA reads TGCAGTGCCACCGGGACAGTGCAAGATACGCAGTATTTT. Protein sequence: CSATGTVQDTQYF. V and J are TRBV20-1 and TRBJ2-3; TRBD1 matches 7 bases. This CDR3 comprises 13 residues. The V segment lost 6 bases and the J segment 5 bases; nucleotides outside the gene matches: 8. Germline lookup yields CDR1 DFQATT and CDR2 SNEGSKA (reference sequence).

A few counts support this clonotype. The CDR3, as DNA: TGTGCCAGCAGCTTAGGGTGGACAGACAATCGGGCAGCTTTCTTT. This codes for CASSLGWTDNRAAFF. The V call is TRBV7-9, the J call TRBJ1-1, with D tentatively TRBD1 (6 bases). CDR1 and CDR2 from the germline V gene are SEHNR and FQNEAQ (reference sequence). The germline V and J ends were trimmed by 1 base and 10 bases, with 19 bases remaining between them. The CDR3 has 15 residues. Filled out from reference TRBV7-9 and TRBJ1-1, the complete variable domain reads DTGVSQNPRHKITKRGQNVTFRCDPISEHNRLYWYRQTLGQGPEFLTYFQNEAQLEKSRLLSDRFSAERPKGSFSTLEIQRTEQGDSAMYLCASSLGWTDNRAAFFGQGTRLTVV.

The chain joins TRBV4-1 to TRBJ2-7; 10 nucleotides line up with TRBD1. Germline V lookup: CDR1 MGHRA, CDR2 YSYEKL. The V gene end was trimmed by 2 bases and the J gene end by 6 bases; junction bases not matched to a gene: 7. This CDR3 contains 15 residues. CDR3 sequence (DNA): TGCGCCAGCAGCCAAACCGGGACAGGGGAATTCGAGCAGTACTTC. This sequence encodes CASSQTGTGEFEQYF.

The chain combines TRBV28 with TRBJ1-1; 8 bases agree with TRBD1. Germline V gene sequence: CDR1 MDHEN, CDR2 SYDVKM. The CDR3 is 15 residues long. The V segment lost 5 bases and the J segment 4 bases; nucleotides outside the gene matches: 9. CDR3 sequence (DNA): TGTGCCAGCAGTCGATCGGACAGGGCCTCCACTGAAGCTTTCTTT. Its translation: CASSRSDRASTEAFF.

This chain connects TRBV14 to TRBJ2-5, with TRBD2 matching 9 bases. TRBJ2-1 matches the DNA end more closely, so the J call is doubtful. The CDR3 spans 15 residues. Germline V lookup: CDR1 SGHDN, CDR2 FVKESK. CDR3 sequence (DNA): TGTGCCAGCAGCCCTCTGAAGGCTAGCGGGGTTGAGCAGTTCTTC. It translates to CASSPLKASGVEQFF.

On this clonotype: At one boundary the junction diverges from the germline segment, which might be a read error. The CDR3 bases are TGCGCCAGCAGTGCCGACAGGGGGCAAGCCCTCCACTTT. This gives the protein CASSADRGQALHF. The chain joins TRBV6-5 to TRBJ1-6, with 10 bases matching TRBD1. The CDR3 covers 13 residues. Germline CDR1 MNHEY, CDR2 SVGAGI.

The J gene is TRBJ2-3, the V gene TRBV7-8; 15 positions agree with TRBD2. This CDR3 has 18 amino acids. With V trimmed by 5 bases and J by 4 bases, 10 bases remained unmatched. From germline, CDR1 is SGHVS and CDR2 FQNEAQ. The CDR3 loop reads CASSIGLAGGRKADTQYF. As DNA, the CDR3 is TGTGCCAGCAGCATCGGACTAGCGGGGGGGCGGAAGGCAGATACGCAGTATTTT.

The chain joins TRBV29-1 to TRBJ1-5, with D hard to call. Trimming left V 4 bases short and J 0 bases short, with 10 bases between. CDR3 size: 14 residues. Germline-derived CDR1 and CDR2 are SQVTM and ANQGSEA. DNA for the CDR3: TGCAGCGTTGCAAATGGGTATAGCAATCAGCCCCAGCATTTT. Translation gives CSVANGYSNQPQHF.

The chain combines TRBV29-1 with TRBJ1-1, with 9 bases aligning to TRBD1. Germline CDR1 SQVTM, CDR2 ANQGSEA. This CDR3 has 12 residues. The V segment lost 7 bases and the J segment 8 bases; nucleotides outside the gene matches: 8. The CDR3 reads CSARDRVGEAFF. The DNA for the CDR3 is TGCAGCGCGCGGGACAGGGTAGGCGAAGCTTTCTTT.

The chain uses TRBV7-2 and TRBJ1-1, with D possibly matching TRBD1 (5 bases). In germline, CDR1 is SGHTA, CDR2 FQGNSA. The CDR3 spans 14 residues. CDR3 region: CAHGPPTGYTEAFF. For the CDR3, the DNA is TGTGCACACGGCCCCCCCACAGGTTACACTGAAGCTTTCTTT.

The CDR3 protein is CATSDNRGLTYGYTF. DNA of the CDR3: TGTGCCACCAGTGATAACAGGGGGCTAACCTATGGCTACACCTTC. The chain has TRBV24-1 and TRBJ1-2; 9 bases line up with TRBD1. The CDR3 is made up of 15 amino acids. Trimming cost V 3 bases and J 4 bases; bases outside gene matches: 5. CDR1 KGHDR and CDR2 SFDVKD come from the germline V gene.

This clonotype turned up a few times. The chain has TRBV4-1 and TRBJ1-1; a weak D match, TRBD1 (5 bases). Germline values: CDR1 MGHRA, CDR2 YSYEKL. Trimming stripped 3 bases from V and 0 bases from J, with 14 bases between. This CDR3 region has 16 residues. The CDR3 spells CASSHSGFSMNTEAFF. The CDR3 nucleotides are TGCGCCAGCAGCCATTCAGGGTTTTCCATGAACACTGAAGCTTTCTTT.

Regarding this clonotype: One end of the junction does not line up with germline, which may come from a read error. The rearrangement links TRBV27 to TRBJ1-2, with TRBD1 matching over 7 bases. Germline assignment: CDR1 MNHEY and CDR2 SMNVEV (reference sequence). CDR3 size: 14 residues. CDR3 coding DNA: TGTACCAGCGGCCGTGCAGGGGGAAACTATGGCTACACCTTC. This translates into CTSGRAGGNYGYTF.